This TCR beta chain stems from a study of blood T cells in healthy people across ages. Study results and caveats: Samples with more naive T cells showed higher observed beta diversity. Age advanced and TCR beta diversity per million T cells fell, roughly linearly.

Germline lookup yields CDR1 DFQATT and CDR2 SNEGSKA (reference sequence). This CDR3 spans 12 amino acids. Only one count was recorded for this clonotype. The target antigen is unknown. With a J-beta primer mix and a sample-barcoded 5' primer, a second PCR ran about 7 to 11 cycles. Through a template-switch adaptor with 12 random nucleotides, each cDNA molecule received a tag. TCRdb re-analysed the 5' RACE reads in MiXCR, keeping a single row per CDR3 protein. This sample has about 800,000 distinct CDR3 sequences, with 55% to 75% found just once. V gene TRBV20-1 combines with J gene TRBJ2-5; 10 nucleotides match TRBD2. The J call may be faulty, since TRBJ2-7 better matches the DNA end. The origin of this receptor is a man between 25 and 39 years old in good health. The sequencing input was blood. The DNA of the CDR3 is TGCAGTGCTAGAACTAGCGGGGACGAGCAGTACTTC. Translating gives CSARTSGDEQYF.